This TCR beta chain was retrieved from a study of radiation and T cells in renal cell carcinoma. Regarding the study as a whole: In blood, top tumor clones expanded by 2 weeks, shrinking by 4.

Documented time point: baseline pretreatment blood. Treatment here: 15 Gy SBRT to primary tumor, nephrectomy 4 weeks later. Blood was sampled at baseline, 2 weeks and 4 weeks after SBRT. Produced via immunoSEQ multiplex PCR; TCRdb's table is partial and in-frame only. The sample records 150,000 or so clones, around nine tenths being singletons. V lost 1 base to trimming and J lost 8 bases, with 11 bases between them. Germline V gene sequence: CDR1 SGHTA, CDR2 FQGNSA. The CDR3 runs 13 residues. On this clone: Antigen: not known.

Here the sequenced sample was blood, taken from a patient whose treatment included radiotherapy and nephrectomy. This receptor was identified in a woman aged 50 to 65 with renal cell carcinoma. The V call is TRBV7-2, the J call TRBJ1-2, with D unresolved. This chain's CDR3 is CASSLGVAGGYTF. In DNA, the CDR3 is TGTGCCAGCAGCTTAGGGGTAGCGGGAGGCTACACCTTC.